Listed below are T cell receptor beta chains from one sample, sequenced in a study of relationships among human T cell subsets. MiXCR, run by TCRdb on the multiplex PCR reads, gives a single entry per CDR3 protein. In the table there are some 16,000 distinct CDR3 sequences, around 62% of which are singletons. The material sequenced was total T cells sorted from blood. These TCRs come from a man between 35 and 55 years old in good health. CDR3s include the opening cysteine and the closing phenylalanine or tryptophan. D genes are given only for firm matches. Clone size, where shown, is once, few, many, or a class for clones that have expanded.

abundance	v_gene	j_gene	d_gene	CDR3aa	CDR3nt
few	TRBV28	TRBJ1-5	-	CASTAQLGTLNQPQHF	TGTGCCAGCACCGCCCAACTCGGGACACTAAATCAGCCCCAGCATTTT
medium-sized	TRBV11-2	TRBJ2-1	TRBD2	CASSLLAGSPNEQFF	TGTGCCAGCAGTTTACTAGCGGGATCTCCCAATGAGCAGTTCTTC
-	TRBV11-2	TRBJ2-7	TRBD2	CASSPSSGRAQYEQYF	TGTGCCAGCAGCCCCTCTAGCGGGAGGGCCCAATACGAGCAGTACTTC
-	TRBV20-1	TRBJ1-1	TRBD1	CSANRGRMNTEAFF	TGCAGTGCCAACAGGGGGCGGATGAACACTGAAGCTTTCTTT
few	TRBV5-1	TRBJ2-1	TRBD1	CASSLGQGYSYNEQFF	TGCGCCAGCAGCCTAGGACAGGGCTACTCCTACAATGAGCAGTTCTTC
-	TRBV7-9	TRBJ2-5	TRBD1	CASSSTGGGLKETQYF	TGTGCCAGCAGCTCAACAGGGGGCGGTCTTAAAGAGACCCAGTACTTC
-	TRBV4-1	TRBJ1-1	-	CASRKENTEAFF	TGCGCCAGCAGAAAGGAGAACACTGAAGCTTTCTTT
once	TRBV27	TRBJ2-7	-	CASRPRAYLEQYF	TGTGCCAGCCGACCGAGGGCCTATCTCGAGCAGTACTTC
-	TRBV11-2	TRBJ2-7	-	CASSLATFSYEQYF	TGTGCCAGCAGCTTGGCGACTTTCTCCTACGAGCAGTATTTC
-	TRBV28	TRBJ2-1	TRBD2	CASSLRASGALYNEQFF	TGTGCCAGCAGTTTAAGGGCTAGCGGGGCCCTCTACAATGAGCAGTTCTTC
few	TRBV28	TRBJ2-7	-	CASTGLVGERSEQYF	TGTGCCAGCACCGGCCTTGTCGGGGAGCGTAGCGAGCAGTACTTC
few	TRBV15	TRBJ2-7	-	CATSRGYEQYF	TGTGCCACCAGCAGGGGCTACGAGCAGTACTTC
-	TRBV4-1	TRBJ2-3	TRBD2	CASSQGRGLGMDTQYF	TGCGCCAGCAGCCAAGGTCGGGGACTAGGAATGGATACGCAGTATTTT
-	TRBV7-9	TRBJ2-1	TRBD1	CASSQGDNEQFF	TGTGCCAGCAGTCAGGGGGACAATGAGCAGTTCTTC
-	TRBV20-1	TRBJ2-1	-	CSARGTANEQFF	TGCAGTGCCCGCGGGACAGCCAATGAGCAGTTCTTC
-	TRBV12-3/TRBV12-4	TRBJ2-6	-	CASTYGSGANVLTF	TGTGCCAGCACCTATGGGTCTGGGGCCAACGTCCTGACTTTC
-	TRBV11-2	TRBJ2-7	-	CASSGQGVYEQYF	TGTGCCAGCAGCGGGCAGGGAGTATACGAGCAGTACTTC
medium-sized	TRBV5-1	TRBJ2-3	TRBD2	CASSSTERGTDTQYF	TGCGCCAGCAGCTCCACAGAGCGGGGGACAGATACGCAGTATTTT
-	TRBV4-2	TRBJ2-1	-	CASSQGTTGRGNEQFF	TGTGCCAGCAGCCAAGGAACTACGGGACGTGGCAATGAGCAGTTCTTC
-	TRBV6-1	TRBJ2-7	TRBD2	CASGVAGVEYEQYF	TGTGCCAGCGGAGTAGCGGGAGTAGAATACGAGCAGTACTTC
-	TRBV10-3	TRBJ1-2	-	CAISEGQGWGYTF	TGTGCCATCAGTGAGGGGCAGGGTTGGGGCTACACCTTC
-	TRBV11-2	TRBJ2-3	-	CASSLSFDTQYF	TGTGCCAGCAGCCTCTCCTTTGATACGCAGTATTTT
-	TRBV6-5	TRBJ2-5	-	CASSYSRLATQETQYF	TGTGCCAGCAGTTACTCTAGGCTAGCGACCCAAGAGACCCAGTACTTC
-	TRBV11-3	TRBJ1-1	-	CASIIWPEAFF	TGTGCCAGCATAATCTGGCCTGAAGCTTTCTTT
-	TRBV7-8	TRBJ2-2	-	CASRQGNTGELFF	TGTGCCAGCAGACAGGGGAACACCGGGGAGCTGTTTTTT
-	TRBV11-3	TRBJ2-3	TRBD2	CASSLSGSTDTQYF	TGTGCCAGCAGCCTTAGCGGGAGCACAGATACGCAGTATTTT
few	TRBV29-1	TRBJ1-5	-	CSVEQVPGQPQHF	TGCAGCGTTGAACAGGTTCCGGGCCAGCCCCAGCATTTT
-	TRBV5-1	TRBJ2-7	TRBD2	CASSLAPRTSGVSYEQYF	TGCGCCAGCAGCTTAGCCCCCAGGACTAGCGGGGTCTCCTACGAGCAGTACTTC
-	TRBV27	TRBJ2-7	-	CASSPRAPGTLGEQYF	TGTGCCAGCAGTCCCCGGGCCCCCGGAACCCTCGGCGAGCAGTACTTC
once	TRBV25-1	TRBJ1-4	-	CASSERSGIGEKLFF	TGTGCCAGCAGTGAAAGGTCAGGGATCGGAGAAAAACTGTTTTTT
-	TRBV27	TRBJ2-1	-	CASGDSSVYNEQFF	TGTGCCAGCGGGGACTCCTCCGTCTACAATGAGCAGTTCTTC
-	TRBV6-5	TRBJ2-3	TRBD1	CASSYRGQGSDTQYF	TGTGCCAGCAGTTACAGGGGACAGGGGTCCGATACGCAGTATTTT
-	TRBV29-1	TRBJ2-3	TRBD1	CSVDRGDTQYF	TGCAGCGTTGACAGGGGGGATACGCAGTATTTT
-	TRBV12-3/TRBV12-4	TRBJ1-2	TRBD1	CASSFGTGVGYTF	TGTGCCAGCAGCTTCGGGACAGGGGTTGGCTACACCTTC
-	TRBV10-3	TRBJ2-3	-	CAIRAGTASPGQYF	TGTGCCATCAGAGCCGGGACTGCTTCCCCGGGGCAGTATTTT
few	TRBV12-3/TRBV12-4	TRBJ2-3	TRBD1	CASSPGQGSDTQYF	TGTGCCAGCAGTCCGGGACAGGGTTCAGATACGCAGTATTTT
-	TRBV19	TRBJ2-7	-	CASSILQSDEQYF	TGTGCCAGTAGTATACTACAGTCCGACGAGCAGTACTTC
-	TRBV13	TRBJ1-1	-	CASKVSQAAEAFF	TGTGCCAGCAAGGTCTCCCAGGCGGCTGAAGCTTTCTTT
-	TRBV11-2	TRBJ2-5	TRBD2	CASSGDLASGETQYF	TGTGCCAGCAGCGGGGATTTGGCTAGCGGGGAGACCCAGTACTTC
few	TRBV11-2	TRBJ1-1	-	CASSLDRVTEAFF	TGTGCCAGCAGCTTAGATCGGGTAACTGAAGCTTTCTTT
-	TRBV19	TRBJ2-5	-	CASSNDRAGKQETQYF	TGTGCCAGTAGCAACGATCGGGCAGGGAAACAAGAGACCCAGTACTTC
-	TRBV28	TRBJ2-7	-	CASSLTSYEQYF	TGTGCCAGCAGTCTAACCAGCTACGAGCAGTACTTC
-	TRBV12-3/TRBV12-4	TRBJ1-1	-	CASSPRGRVNTEAFF	TGTGCCAGCAGTCCTCGGGGGAGGGTGAACACTGAAGCTTTCTTT
-	TRBV29-1	TRBJ2-1	TRBD2	CSVRPAGVLNEQFF	TGCAGCGTCCGCCCCGCGGGAGTATTGAATGAGCAGTTCTTC
-	TRBV20-1	TRBJ2-7	TRBD2	CSARDSVAGYEQYF	TGCAGTGCTAGAGATTCGGTAGCGGGTTACGAGCAGTACTTC
few	TRBV5-1	TRBJ2-5	-	CASSDLALETQYF	TGCGCCAGCAGCGATCTAGCGTTGGAGACCCAGTACTTC
-	TRBV6-4	TRBJ2-3	TRBD1	CASSDGTGTDTQYF	TGTGCCAGCAGTGACGGGACAGGCACAGATACGCAGTATTTT
-	TRBV4-1	TRBJ2-7	TRBD2	CASSPTSGVPEQYF	TGCGCCAGCAGCCCGACTAGCGGGGTCCCCGAGCAGTACTTC
-	TRBV11-2	TRBJ2-3	-	CASSAIVWNRDTQYF	TGTGCCAGCAGCGCAATCGTCTGGAACAGAGATACGCAGTATTTT
few	TRBV28	TRBJ1-2	TRBD1	CASSVQGARGYTF	TGTGCCAGCAGTGTCCAGGGGGCGCGTGGCTACACCTTC
-	TRBV18	TRBJ2-7	-	CASSSPGPGGEQYF	TGTGCCAGCTCATCTCCGGGACCAGGAGGCGAGCAGTACTTC
few	TRBV7-8	TRBJ1-2	-	CASSRLQGSDGYTF	TGTGCCAGCAGCCGCCTTCAGGGAAGCGATGGCTACACCTTC
-	TRBV11-2	TRBJ1-3	-	CASSPLDSFGNTIYF	TGTGCCAGCAGCCCCCTCGACAGTTTCGGAAACACCATATATTTT
-	TRBV20-1	TRBJ2-3	TRBD2	CSARDLLAGETDTQYF	TGCAGTGCTAGAGATTTACTAGCGGGAGAAACAGATACGCAGTATTTT
few	TRBV19	TRBJ2-3	TRBD2	CASSRGRPDTQYF	TGTGCCAGTAGTCGCGGGAGGCCAGATACGCAGTATTTT